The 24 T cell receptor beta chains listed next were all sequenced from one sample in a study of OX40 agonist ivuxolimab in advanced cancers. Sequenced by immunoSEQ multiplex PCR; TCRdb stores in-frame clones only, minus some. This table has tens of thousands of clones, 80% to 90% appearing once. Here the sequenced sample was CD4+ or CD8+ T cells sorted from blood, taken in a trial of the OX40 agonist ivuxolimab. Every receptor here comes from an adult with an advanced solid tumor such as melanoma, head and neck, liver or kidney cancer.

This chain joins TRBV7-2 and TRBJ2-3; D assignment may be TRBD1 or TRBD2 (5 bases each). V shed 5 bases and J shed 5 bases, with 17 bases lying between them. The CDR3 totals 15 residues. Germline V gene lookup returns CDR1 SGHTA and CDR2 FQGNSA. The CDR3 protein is CASSRFRDPRDTQYF. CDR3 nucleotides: TGTGCCAGCAGCCGATTCCGGGACCCTCGAGATACGCAGTATTTT.

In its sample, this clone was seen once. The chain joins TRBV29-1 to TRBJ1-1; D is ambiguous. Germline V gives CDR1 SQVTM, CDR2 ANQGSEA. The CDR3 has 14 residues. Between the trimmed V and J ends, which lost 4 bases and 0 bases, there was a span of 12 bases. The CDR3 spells CSVGVTYMNTEAFF. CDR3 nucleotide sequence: TGCAGCGTTGGGGTTACTTACATGAACACTGAAGCTTTCTTT.

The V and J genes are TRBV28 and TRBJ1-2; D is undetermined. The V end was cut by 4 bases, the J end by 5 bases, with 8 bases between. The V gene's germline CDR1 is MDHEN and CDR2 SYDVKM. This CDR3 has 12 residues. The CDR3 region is CASSSSGYGYTF. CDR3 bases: TGTGCCAGCAGTTCGAGTGGGTATGGCTACACCTTC.

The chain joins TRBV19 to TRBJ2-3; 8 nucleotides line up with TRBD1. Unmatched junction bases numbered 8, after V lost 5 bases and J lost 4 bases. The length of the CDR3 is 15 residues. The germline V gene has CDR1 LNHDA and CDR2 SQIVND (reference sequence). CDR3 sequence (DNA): TGTGCCAGTAGTCTCGGACAGGGCCGATCAGATACGCAGTATTTT. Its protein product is CASSLGQGRSDTQYF.

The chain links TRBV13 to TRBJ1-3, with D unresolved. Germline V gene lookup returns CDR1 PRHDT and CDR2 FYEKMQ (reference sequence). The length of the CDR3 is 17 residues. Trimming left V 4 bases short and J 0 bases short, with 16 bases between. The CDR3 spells CASSSTRAFSSGNTIYF. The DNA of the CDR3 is TGTGCCAGCAGCTCGACTCGGGCTTTTTCCTCTGGAAACACCATATATTTT.

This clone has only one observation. CDR3: CASSLPGLSYEQYF. The CDR3 region has the DNA TGTGCCAGCAGCTTGCCAGGACTCTCCTACGAGCAGTACTTC. The rearrangement uses TRBV5-5 and TRBJ2-7; a weak D match, TRBD2 (5 bases). The CDR3 totals 14 residues. The V end lost 1 base, the J end lost 0 bases, and 8 bases lay between the germline ends. Germline V gene sequence: CDR1 SGHKS, CDR2 YYEKEE (reference sequence). The full variable domain, with the rest looked up from reference TRBV5-5 and TRBJ2-7, is DAGVTQSPTHLIKTRGQQVTLRCSPISGHKSVSWYQQVLGQGPQFIFQYYEKEERGRGNFPDRFSARQFPNYSSELNVNALLLGDSALYLCASSLPGLSYEQYFGPGTRLTVT.

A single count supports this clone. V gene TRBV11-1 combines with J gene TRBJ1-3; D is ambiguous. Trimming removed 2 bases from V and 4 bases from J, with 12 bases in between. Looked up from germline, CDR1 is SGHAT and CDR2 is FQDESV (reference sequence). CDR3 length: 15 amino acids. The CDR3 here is CASSLRRGGGNTIYF. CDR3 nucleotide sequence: TGTGCCAGCAGCTTAAGACGGGGTGGAGGAAACACCATATATTTT.

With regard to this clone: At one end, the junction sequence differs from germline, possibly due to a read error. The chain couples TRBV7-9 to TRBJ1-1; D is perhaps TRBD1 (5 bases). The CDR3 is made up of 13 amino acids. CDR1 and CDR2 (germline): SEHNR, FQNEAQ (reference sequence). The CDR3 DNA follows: TGTGTCAGCAGCTTATGGGGCACCAATGAAGCTTTCTTT. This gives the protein CVSSLWGTNEAFF.

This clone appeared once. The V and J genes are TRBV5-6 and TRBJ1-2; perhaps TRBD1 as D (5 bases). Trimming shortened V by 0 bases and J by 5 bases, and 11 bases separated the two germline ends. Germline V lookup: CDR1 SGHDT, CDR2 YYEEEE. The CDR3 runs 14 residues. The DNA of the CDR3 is TGTGCCAGCAGCTTGGGCAGGGTGGGGTATGGCTACACCTTC. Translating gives CASSLGRVGYGYTF.

CDR3 protein: CASSVADVNYGYTF. The CDR3 region has the DNA TGTGCCAGCAGTGTGGCAGATGTTAACTATGGCTACACCTTC. V and J are TRBV6-6 and TRBJ1-2; D remains unclear. CDR3 size: 14 residues. Germline CDR1 MNHNY, CDR2 SVGAGI (reference sequence). The V end was cut by 5 bases, the J end by 1 base, with 11 bases between.

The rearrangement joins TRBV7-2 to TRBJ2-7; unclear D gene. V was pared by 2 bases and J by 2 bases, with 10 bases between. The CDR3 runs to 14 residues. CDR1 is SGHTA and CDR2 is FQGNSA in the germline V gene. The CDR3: CASSLKDGTYEQYF. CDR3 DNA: TGTGCCAGCAGCTTAAAGGACGGAACCTACGAGCAGTACTTC.

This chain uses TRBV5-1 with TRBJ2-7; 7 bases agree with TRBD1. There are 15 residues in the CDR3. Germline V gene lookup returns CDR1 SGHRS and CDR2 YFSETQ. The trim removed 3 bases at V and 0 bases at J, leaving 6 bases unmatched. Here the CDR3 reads CASSSLDRRSYEQYF. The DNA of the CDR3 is TGCGCCAGCAGCTCCTTGGACAGGCGCTCCTACGAGCAGTACTTC.

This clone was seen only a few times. The CDR3 is CASSQEVAVTNYGYTF. The CDR3 coding sequence is TGCGCCAGCAGCCAAGAAGTAGCTGTGACTAACTATGGCTACACCTTC. The chain employs TRBV4-1 and TRBJ1-2, with D unresolved. Per germline, CDR1 MGHRA and CDR2 YSYEKL. This CDR3 has 16 amino acids. Trimming cost V 0 bases and J 0 bases, with 11 bases left between them.

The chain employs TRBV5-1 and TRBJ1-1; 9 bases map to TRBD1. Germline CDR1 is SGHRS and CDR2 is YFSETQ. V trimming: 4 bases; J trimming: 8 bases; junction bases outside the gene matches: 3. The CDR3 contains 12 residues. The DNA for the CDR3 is TGCGCCAGCAGCCCCGGGACAGGGGAAGCTTTCTTT. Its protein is CASSPGTGEAFF. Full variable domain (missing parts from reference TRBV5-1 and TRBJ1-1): KAGVTQTPRYLIKTRGQQVTLSCSPISGHRSVSWYQQTPGQGLQFLFEYFSETQRNKGNFPGRFSGRQFSNSRSEMNVSTLELGDSALYLCASSPGTGEAFFGQGTRLTVV.

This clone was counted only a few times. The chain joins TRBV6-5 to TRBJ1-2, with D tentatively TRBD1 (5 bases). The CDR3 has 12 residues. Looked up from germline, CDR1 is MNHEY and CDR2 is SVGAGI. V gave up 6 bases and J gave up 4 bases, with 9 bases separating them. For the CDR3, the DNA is TGTGCCAGCAGGGACACTCTCTATGGCTACACCTTC. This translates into CASRDTLYGYTF.

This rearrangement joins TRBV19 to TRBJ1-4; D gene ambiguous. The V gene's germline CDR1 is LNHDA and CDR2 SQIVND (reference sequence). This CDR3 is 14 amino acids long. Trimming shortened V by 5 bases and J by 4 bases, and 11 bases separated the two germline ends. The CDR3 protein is CASSWREDNEKLFF. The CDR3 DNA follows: TGTGCCAGTAGTTGGCGAGAAGATAATGAAAAACTGTTTTTT. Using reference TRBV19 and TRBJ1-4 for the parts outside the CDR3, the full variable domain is DGGITQSPKYLFRKEGQNVTLSCEQNLNHDAMYWYRQDPGQGLRLIYYSQIVNDFQKGDIAEGYSVSREKKESFPLTVTSAQKNPTAFYLCASSWREDNEKLFFGSGTQLSVL.

This CDR3 is CASSPRRYPEAFF. The CDR3 region has the DNA TGTGCCAGCAGCCCGCGGCGTTATCCTGAAGCTTTCTTT. The chain links TRBV7-2 to TRBJ1-1; D is unclear. Germline CDR1 and CDR2: SGHTA and FQGNSA. The CDR3 contains 13 residues. V shed 5 bases and J shed 6 bases, with 13 bases lying between them.

The CDR3 region is CATSARRDTEAFF. CDR3 bases: TGTGCCACCAGCGCTAGGAGGGACACTGAAGCTTTCTTT. The chain employs TRBV15 and TRBJ1-1, with unresolved D. The CDR3 is 13 amino acids. The ends were cut back, 5 bases at V and 3 bases at J, with 10 bases in the middle. CDR1 is LNHNV and CDR2 is YYDKDF in the germline V gene (reference sequence).

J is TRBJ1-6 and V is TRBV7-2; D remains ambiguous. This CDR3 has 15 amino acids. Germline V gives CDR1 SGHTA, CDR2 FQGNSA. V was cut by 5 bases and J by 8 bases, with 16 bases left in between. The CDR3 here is CASSPQIGKDSPLHF. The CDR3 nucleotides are TGTGCCAGCAGCCCCCAGATTGGGAAGGATTCACCCCTCCACTTT.

The CDR3 bases are TGCGCCAGCAGTGGTGGGCGTCAGGTTCGGGCTTTCTTT. Translated, it gives CASSGGRQVRAFF. V usage is TRBV10-2 and J usage is TRBJ1-1; unclear D gene. CDR1 and CDR2 (germline): WSHSY, SAAADI. V was cut by 4 bases and J by 11 bases, with 17 bases left in between. The CDR3 covers 13 residues.

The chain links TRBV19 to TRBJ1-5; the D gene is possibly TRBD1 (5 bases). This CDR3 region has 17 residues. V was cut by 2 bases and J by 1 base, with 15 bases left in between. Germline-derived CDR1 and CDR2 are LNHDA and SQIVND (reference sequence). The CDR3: CASSILSTAASNQPQHF. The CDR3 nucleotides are TGTGCCAGTAGTATATTGTCGACAGCTGCGAGCAATCAGCCCCAGCATTTT.

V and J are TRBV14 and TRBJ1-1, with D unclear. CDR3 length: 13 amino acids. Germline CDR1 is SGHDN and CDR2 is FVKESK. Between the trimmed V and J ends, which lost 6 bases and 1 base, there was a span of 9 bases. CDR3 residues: CASSPSGNTEAFF. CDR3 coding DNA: TGTGCCAGCAGTCCTAGCGGGAACACTGAAGCTTTCTTT.

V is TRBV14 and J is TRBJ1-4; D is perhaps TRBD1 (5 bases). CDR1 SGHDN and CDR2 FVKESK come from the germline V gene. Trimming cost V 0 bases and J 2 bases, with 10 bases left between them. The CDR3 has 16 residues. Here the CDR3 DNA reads TGTGCCAGCAGCCAAGATCGGGGCAGGACTAATGAAAAACTGTTTTTT. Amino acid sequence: CASSQDRGRTNEKLFF.

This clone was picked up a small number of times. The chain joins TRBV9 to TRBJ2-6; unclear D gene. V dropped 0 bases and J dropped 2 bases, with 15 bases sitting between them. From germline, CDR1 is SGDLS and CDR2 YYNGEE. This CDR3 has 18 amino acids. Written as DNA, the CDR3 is TGTGCCAGCAGCGTAGTAGGCAGTCCGACCCCTGGGGCCAACGTCCTGACTTTC. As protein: CASSVVGSPTPGANVLTF.